This T cell receptor (beta chain) was sequenced in a study of PD-L1 blockade in urothelial cancer. Described time point: peripheral blood 6 weeks after treatment start. Patients' urothelial carcinoma was locally advanced or metastatic. Regarding the study as a whole: Lower pretreatment blood TCR clonality, under the median, predicted better survival, researchers reported.

Method: immunoSEQ multiplex PCR; TCRdb's copy keeps in-frame clones and lacks some. The sample contains about 45,000 clones, roughly 78% of which appear only once. CDR1 is SNHLY and CDR2 is FYNNEI in the germline V gene. V was shortened by 4 bases and J by 5 bases, with 11 bases between the two germline ends. There are 13 residues in the CDR3. As concerns this clone: Its antigen is unknown.

The chain is built from TRBV2 and TRBJ1-1, with D maybe TRBD1 (6 bases). The sample in question was PBMCs, obtained around atezolizumab (anti-PD-L1) treatment. This TCR came from a man between 60 and 75 years old with urothelial cancer. CDR3 bases: TGTGCCAGCAGTGCAGGGGAAGGAACTGAAGCTTTCTTT. It codes for CASSAGEGTEAFF.